Below are 26 T cell receptor beta chains sequenced from a single sample in a study of T cells in Graves' hyperthyroidism and ophthalmopathy. Amplification of TCR beta CDR3 regions was performed using RNA transcripts as template. During a first-round RT-PCR of the TCR CDR3, the HTBI primer set was used. TCRdb reanalysed the multiplex PCR reads using MiXCR and keeps one entry per CDR3 protein. The sample carries a few hundred thousand distinct CDR3 sequences, around 20% recorded once. Sequencing was carried out using blood. These receptor sequences come from a woman in her fifties or sixties with Graves' hyperthyroidism.

This clonotype was seen only a few times. V is TRBV19 and J is TRBJ1-5; TRBD1 matches 7 bases. The CDR3 is 15 residues long. V lost 5 bases to trimming and J lost 4 bases; unmatched junction nucleotides: 8. Germline lookup yields CDR1 LNHDA and CDR2 SQIVND (reference sequence). CDR3 protein: CASSFTGAGNQPQHF. DNA for the CDR3: TGTGCCAGTAGTTTCACAGGGGCGGGAAATCAGCCCCAGCATTTT.

This clonotype has ten or more counts. The chain has TRBV11-3 and TRBJ2-1; D assignment may be TRBD1 or TRBD2 (5 bases each). Germline CDR1 reads SGHNT; CDR2 reads YENEEA. This CDR3 spans 15 amino acids. Trimming stripped 5 bases from V and 8 bases from J, with 19 bases between. The CDR3 coding sequence is TGTGCCAGCAGCCCAACCCGGGACCGAGGCTATGAGCAGTTCTTC. This gives the protein CASSPTRDRGYEQFF. The variable domain in full, with the rest retrieved from reference TRBV11-3 and TRBJ2-1, is EAGVVQSPRYKIIEKKQPVAFWCNPISGHNTLYWYLQNLGQGPELLIRYENEEAVDDSQLPKDRFSAERLKGVDSTLKIQPAELGDSAVYLCASSPTRDRGYEQFFGPGTRLTVL.

This clonotype was observed at least ten times. For the CDR3, the DNA is TGTGCCATCAAGGAGACAGTCTCCTACGAGCAGTACTTC. It translates to CAIKETVSYEQYF. This rearrangement joins TRBV10-3 to TRBJ2-7; TRBD1 is a possible D gene (5 bases). Germline assignment: CDR1 ENHRY and CDR2 SYGVKD. The ends were cut back, 7 bases at V and 0 bases at J, with 10 bases in the middle. CDR3 length: 13 residues.

This clonotype was counted at least ten times. In nucleotides, the CDR3 is TGCGCCAGCAGCCACAGCGGGCACGAGCAGTACTTC. Protein: CASSHSGHEQYF. The chain combines TRBV10-2 with TRBJ2-7; D perhaps matches TRBD2 (6 bases). The CDR3 has 12 residues. Germline V lookup: CDR1 WSHSY, CDR2 SAAADI. Between the trimmed V and J ends, which lost 6 bases and 5 bases, there was a span of 11 bases.

This clonotype was counted only a few times. J is TRBJ1-2 and V is TRBV3-1; D is undetermined. This CDR3 has 16 residues. Trimming cost V 1 base and J 7 bases, with 19 bases left between them. CDR1 is LGHDT and CDR2 is YNNKEL in the germline V gene (reference sequence). The CDR3 coding sequence is TGTGCCAGCAGCCAAGCGTCCACGAGGAGAAGTGGTGGCTACACCTTC. Translated, it gives CASSQASTRRSGGYTF.

On this clonotype: At one end, the junction sequence differs from germline, possibly due to a read error. The rearrangement links TRBV9 to TRBJ2-2, with 7 bases identical to TRBD1. Germline values: CDR1 SGDLS, CDR2 YYNGEE. The CDR3 covers 14 residues. This chain's CDR3 is CAGSVVQGSGELFF. CDR3 in DNA: TGTGCCGGCAGCGTCGTACAGGGGTCCGGGGAGCTGTTTTTT.

This clonotype was detected many times. V is TRBV28 and J is TRBJ1-5; unclear D gene. The germline V gene has CDR1 MDHEN and CDR2 SYDVKM. The CDR3 is 12 amino acids. The V end was cut by 7 bases, the J end by 7 bases, with 11 bases between. This CDR3 reads CASNPTRQPQHF. In nucleotides, the CDR3 is TGTGCCAGCAACCCGACCAGGCAGCCCCAGCATTTT.

This clonotype has at least ten counts. This chain joins TRBV7-9 and TRBJ1-1; D call uncertain. CDR1 and CDR2 (germline): SEHNR, FQNEAQ (reference sequence). V was cut by 1 base and J by 1 base, with 7 bases left in between. This CDR3 has 14 residues. The CDR3 region has the DNA TGTGCCAGCAGCTTAGGAAAAACGAACACTGAAGCTTTCTTT. Its translation: CASSLGKTNTEAFF.

At least ten counts were recorded for this clonotype. The chain employs TRBV28 and TRBJ1-1; 8 positions match TRBD1. This CDR3 is 13 amino acids long. V trimming: 6 bases; J trimming: 2 bases; junction bases outside the gene matches: 2. The V gene's germline CDR1 is MDHEN and CDR2 SYDVKM. Here the CDR3 reads CASRGQANTEAFF. DNA of the CDR3: TGTGCCAGCAGGGGACAGGCAAACACTGAAGCTTTCTTT.

The gene calls are TRBV28 and TRBJ2-4; tentative D call: TRBD1 (7 bases). The CDR3 is 15 residues long. From germline, CDR1 is MDHEN and CDR2 SYDVKM. Trimming took off 5 bases at V and 6 bases at J, with 17 bases between the two ends. The CDR3 loop reads CASSLPRQGGNIQYF. The CDR3 region has the DNA TGTGCCAGCAGTCTACCGCGACAGGGAGGAAACATTCAGTACTTC.

In its sample, this clonotype was seen a few times. The J gene is TRBJ2-2, the V gene TRBV25-1; D not certain. Germline assignment: CDR1 MGHDK and CDR2 SYGVNS. Trimming stripped 0 bases from V and 1 base from J, with 6 bases between. The CDR3 is made up of 15 amino acids. The CDR3 region has the DNA TGTGCCAGCAGTGAATATATAGGGAACACCGGGGAGCTGTTTTTT. Translating it yields CASSEYIGNTGELFF.

The chain employs TRBV9 and TRBJ2-7; 7 bases map to TRBD1. The CDR3 contains 15 residues. Germline lookup yields CDR1 SGDLS and CDR2 YYNGEE. V lost 1 base to trimming and J lost 2 bases; unmatched junction nucleotides: 6. CDR3 in amino acids: CASSVTPTGAYEQYF. As DNA, the CDR3 is TGTGCCAGCAGCGTAACCCCCACAGGGGCCTACGAGCAGTACTTC.

This clonotype was found many times. The chain is built from TRBV20-1 and TRBJ2-1; D gene uncertain. The germline gives CDR1 DFQATT, CDR2 SNEGSKA (reference sequence). V lost 6 bases, J lost 6 bases, and 9 bases lay in between. CDR3 length: 11 residues. Here the CDR3 reads CSATYSNEQFF. The CDR3, as DNA: TGCAGTGCGACCTACAGCAATGAGCAGTTCTTC.

The J gene is TRBJ2-7, the V gene TRBV6-2 or TRBV6-3; D remains ambiguous. Trimming removed 7 bases at V and 7 bases at J, with 8 bases between. The V gene's germline CDR1 is MNHEY and CDR2 SVGEGT. The CDR3 length is 10 residues. The CDR3 reads CASKGAEQYF. CDR3 nucleotides: TGTGCCAGCAAAGGCGCGGAGCAGTACTTC.

V and J are TRBV28 and TRBJ2-7; a possible D gene is TRBD1 (6 bases). In germline, CDR1 is MDHEN, CDR2 SYDVKM. Trimming left V 2 bases short and J 4 bases short, with 9 bases between. CDR3 size: 13 residues. The CDR3 nucleotides read TGTGCCAGCAGTTTAGGGGGCTTTTACGAGCAGTACTTC. Protein: CASSLGGFYEQYF.

This clonotype occurred a few times. This chain uses TRBV24-1 with TRBJ1-1; 9 bases are shared with TRBD1. The ends lost 3 bases at V and 7 bases at J; junction bases unmatched: 8. The CDR3 is 15 residues long. CDR1 KGHDR and CDR2 SFDVKD come from the germline V gene. The DNA of the CDR3 is TGTGCCACCAGTGATCCGACAGGGGGGCAAGGTGAAGCTTTCTTT. Protein sequence: CATSDPTGGQGEAFF.

This clonotype has at least ten counts. J is TRBJ2-7 and V is TRBV20-1; TRBD1 matches at 9 bases. V lost 5 bases and J lost 3; bases outside the gene matches: 5. The CDR3 covers 13 residues. Germline values: CDR1 DFQATT, CDR2 SNEGSKA (reference sequence). The CDR3 region has the DNA TGCAGTGCTGCAACAGGGGGCGGCTACGAGCAGTACTTC. It codes for CSAATGGGYEQYF.

This clonotype was counted ten times or more. The chain has TRBV5-1 and TRBJ2-7, with 8 nucleotides matching TRBD1. This CDR3 is 15 amino acids long. Germline lookup yields CDR1 SGHRS and CDR2 YFSETQ. J was trimmed by 6 bases and V by 7 bases; bases with no gene match: 15. The chain's CDR3 is CASGLTGGTAREQYF. The CDR3 DNA reads TGCGCCAGCGGACTTACAGGGGGTACGGCTCGCGAGCAGTACTTC. Full variable domain (remainder filled in from reference TRBV5-1 and TRBJ2-7): KAGVTQTPRYLIKTRGQQVTLSCSPISGHRSVSWYQQTPGQGLQFLFEYFSETQRNKGNFPGRFSGRQFSNSRSEMNVSTLELGDSALYLCASGLTGGTAREQYFGPGTRLTVT.

This clonotype was seen a handful of times. A read error may be the cause here, since a much bigger clone is one base away. The V gene is TRBV29-1, the J gene TRBJ2-5; D possibly corresponds to TRBD2 (7 bases). The CDR3 loop spans 13 amino acids. Germline V lookup: CDR1 SQVTM, CDR2 ANQGSEA. The CDR3 sequence is CSVVGGGQGTQYF. The CDR3 coding sequence is TGCAGCGTTGTAGGCGGGGGACAAGGGACCCAGTACTTC.

This rearrangement joins TRBV6-5 to TRBJ2-3; no clear D gene. The germline V and J ends were trimmed by 2 bases and 6 bases, with 9 bases remaining between them. This CDR3 has 13 residues. Germline V gene data show CDR1 as MNHEY and CDR2 as SVGAGI. The CDR3 reads CASSYTEPDTQYF. The CDR3, as DNA: TGTGCCAGCAGTTACACAGAGCCGGATACGCAGTATTTT.

The rearrangement joins TRBV6-1 to TRBJ1-2; D ambiguous. Germline V CDR1 and CDR2: MNHNS, SASEGT. This CDR3 comprises 11 residues. V lost 8 bases, J lost 3 bases, and 7 bases lay in between. The CDR3 bases are TGTGCCAGCGGCCGAGACTATGGCTACACCTTC. Translation gives CASGRDYGYTF.

Here the CDR3 DNA reads TGTGCCAGCAGTTTGGCCGCGGGAGGGGCCCAGTACGAGCAGTACTTC. Its translation is CASSLAAGGAQYEQYF. The V call is TRBV6-4, the J call TRBJ2-7; 9 nucleotides match TRBD2. Germline-derived CDR1 and CDR2 are MRHNA and SNTAGT. The V and J ends lost 5 bases and 4 bases, in that order; junction bases with no gene match: 12. There are 16 residues in the CDR3.

This clonotype was detected only a few times. V gene TRBV5-1 combines with J gene TRBJ2-1, with 9 bases that match TRBD1. V lost 3 bases, J lost 6 bases, and 10 bases stayed unmatched. The CDR3 totals 16 residues. The germline V gene has CDR1 SGHRS and CDR2 YFSETQ. Here the CDR3 reads CASSSDWGTGLNEQFF. CDR3 coding DNA: TGCGCCAGCAGCTCAGATTGGGGGACAGGGCTCAATGAGCAGTTCTTC.

Worth noting for this clonotype: Without the conserved terminal phenylalanine or tryptophan, this CDR3 likely stems from a read error. The chain combines TRBV18 with TRBJ2-7, with 8 bases identical to TRBD1. In germline, CDR1 is KGHSH, CDR2 LQKENI. The V segment lost 6 bases and the J segment 2 bases; nucleotides outside the gene matches: 6. The CDR3 sequence is 14 residues long. CDR3 sequence (DNA): TGTGCCAGCTCCTCCGGGACAGGAACCTACGAGCAGTACCTC. Translating it yields CASSSGTGTYEQYL.

This clonotype has a handful of counts. The V and J genes are TRBV4-1 and TRBJ1-3, with 7 bases aligning to TRBD1. This CDR3 region has 15 residues. Germline trimming cut 6 bases from V and 1 base from J; bases unmatched to any gene: 6. From germline, CDR1 is MGHRA and CDR2 YSYEKL. CDR3 in DNA: TGCGCCAGCAGATCACAGGGGTGGTCTGGAAACACCATATATTTT. Translation: CASRSQGWSGNTIYF.

The chain links TRBV5-1 to TRBJ1-1; tentative D call: TRBD1 (5 bases). V was clipped by 1 base and J by 1 base, with 11 bases between them. Germline V gene lookup returns CDR1 SGHRS and CDR2 YFSETQ. The CDR3 loop spans 15 amino acids. This CDR3 is CASSLMQGPNTEAFF. The CDR3 bases are TGCGCCAGCAGCTTGATGCAGGGACCGAACACTGAAGCTTTCTTT.